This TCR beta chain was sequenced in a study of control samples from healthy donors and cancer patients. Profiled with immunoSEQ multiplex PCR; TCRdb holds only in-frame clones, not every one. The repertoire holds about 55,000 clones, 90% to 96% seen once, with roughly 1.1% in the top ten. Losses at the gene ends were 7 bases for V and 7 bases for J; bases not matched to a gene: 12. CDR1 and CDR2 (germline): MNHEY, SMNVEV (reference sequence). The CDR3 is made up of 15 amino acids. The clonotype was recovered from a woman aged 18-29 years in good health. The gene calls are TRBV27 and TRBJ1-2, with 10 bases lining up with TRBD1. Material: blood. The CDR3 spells CASKHDRGLPGGYTF. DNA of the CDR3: TGTGCCAGCAAACACGACAGGGGGCTTCCAGGTGGCTACACCTTC.